This T cell receptor beta chain came from a study of blood T cell repertoires in COVID-19. Study details: T cells, B-cell-depleted T cells, or PBMCs provided the cDNA or gDNA that served as material.

The CDR3 has 10 residues. V lost 11 bases and J 14 bases, leaving 16 bases between the germline ends. The germline V gene has CDR1 MDHEN and CDR2 SYDVKM. As processed by the authors: Estimation of nucleated cell counts relied on the amplification of reference gene primers. TCRdb keeps only in-frame clones here, not all; method: immunoSEQ multiplex PCR. The DNA was the basis for D and trimming; V, J and clone size are from that table. The sample includes about 170,000 clones, less than 90% of them seen just once. Sequencing input: peripheral blood. This clonotype was sampled from a woman aged 55 to 70 with COVID-19, enrolled during active disease. This chain connects TRBV28 to TRBJ1-5; tentatively, D is TRBD1 (6 bases). For the CDR3, the DNA is TGTGCCGGAACGGGGGGGGCGAAGCATTTT. Translated, it gives CAGTGGAKHF.